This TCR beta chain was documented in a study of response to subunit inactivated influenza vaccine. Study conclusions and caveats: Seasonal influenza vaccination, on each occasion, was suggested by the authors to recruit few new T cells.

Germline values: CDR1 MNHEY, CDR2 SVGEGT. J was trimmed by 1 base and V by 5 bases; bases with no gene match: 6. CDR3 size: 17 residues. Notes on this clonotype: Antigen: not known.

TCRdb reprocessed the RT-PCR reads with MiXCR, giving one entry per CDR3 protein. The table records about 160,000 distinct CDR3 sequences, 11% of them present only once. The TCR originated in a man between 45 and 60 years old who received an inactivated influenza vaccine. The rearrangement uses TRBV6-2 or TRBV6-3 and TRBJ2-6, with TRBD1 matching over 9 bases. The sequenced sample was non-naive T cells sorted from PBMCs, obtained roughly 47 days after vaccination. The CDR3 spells CASSRDRAISGANVLTF. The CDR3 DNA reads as TGTGCCAGCAGTCGGGACAGGGCAATATCTGGGGCCAACGTCCTGACTTTC.